The present entry profiles one T cell receptor beta chain with its context. Its target antigen remains unknown. No much larger clonotype is one base removed from it; base qualities were not supplied. The sample belongs to a study of high-grade serous ovarian cancer treatment subgroups (dated by TCRdb to 2020 to 2022). With respect to the entire study: Sequencing yielded a mean of approximately 15,000 reads and approximately 7,000 unique TCR beta rearrangements per sample. The study profiled TCR beta repertoires in high-grade serous ovarian cancer patients grouped by complete gross resection or neoadjuvant chemotherapy response under a laparoscopic triage algorithm. A cohort of around 30 patients was included: about ten with no residual disease after primary surgery (R0), about ten who were excellent NACT responders, and about ten who were poor NACT responders. In total there were roughly 96 samples, since every patient provided one primary tumor sample and two metastatic tumor samples. Study-level results and caveats: Repertoire similarity ranging from roughly 0.095 to 0.8 was observed between tumors from the same patient, whereas almost no similarity was observed between different patients. TCR repertoire analyses were focused on CDR3, and CDR1 and CDR2 were not analyzed. Because bulk tumor TCR sequencing provided no spatial information, insight into HGSC tumor complexity and diversity was limited. TCR clonal relatedness was found to be positively correlated with neoantigen level and, by trend, with copy number variation and mutation load derived from whole-genome sequencing.

The approximately 98 tumor samples underwent high-throughput TCR profiling using ImmunoSEQ. The original methods were these. Repertoire diversity metrics included richness (unique productive sequences), clonality, evenness and relatedness; Bhattacharyya coefficient assessed similarity between samples. A sensitivity analysis that removed TCRs with fewer than two reads produced consistent conclusions. TCRdb provides this immuneACCESS table in a form limited to in-frame rearrangements. Some clones are lacking; in checked studies, under half of them reflect an unresolved V gene, and why the rest are absent is not known. V, J and clone size reflect that table, while D and trimming were determined from the DNA. For this sample the table gives approximately 6,000 clones, of which about 80% were detected only once. About 9.4% of the sample comes from the top ten. The tumor samples were collected prior to definitive surgery or chemotherapy. The MD Anderson Biospecimen Extraction Resource handled genomic DNA extraction, while the MD Anderson Cancer Genomics Laboratory carried out the TCR sequencing.

Taken from the germline V gene, the CDR1 and CDR2 loops are MDHEN and SYDVKM. The CDR3 goes from the cysteine to the phenylalanine over 15 residues. Only the CDR3 DNA stays, 45 bases, in frame from base 1. Trimming takes 2 bases from V and 6 bases from J, and the germline ends sit 16 bases apart. Sequenced: tumor tissue. The origin of this receptor is a human donor with high-grade serous ovarian cancer. This chain joins TRBV28 to TRBJ2-5; too little of a D gene remains to name it. The sequenced DNA is TGTGCCAGCAGTTTACCCGGAAACCCTCAACAGACCCAGTACTTC. It is translated as CASSLPGNPQQTQYF.